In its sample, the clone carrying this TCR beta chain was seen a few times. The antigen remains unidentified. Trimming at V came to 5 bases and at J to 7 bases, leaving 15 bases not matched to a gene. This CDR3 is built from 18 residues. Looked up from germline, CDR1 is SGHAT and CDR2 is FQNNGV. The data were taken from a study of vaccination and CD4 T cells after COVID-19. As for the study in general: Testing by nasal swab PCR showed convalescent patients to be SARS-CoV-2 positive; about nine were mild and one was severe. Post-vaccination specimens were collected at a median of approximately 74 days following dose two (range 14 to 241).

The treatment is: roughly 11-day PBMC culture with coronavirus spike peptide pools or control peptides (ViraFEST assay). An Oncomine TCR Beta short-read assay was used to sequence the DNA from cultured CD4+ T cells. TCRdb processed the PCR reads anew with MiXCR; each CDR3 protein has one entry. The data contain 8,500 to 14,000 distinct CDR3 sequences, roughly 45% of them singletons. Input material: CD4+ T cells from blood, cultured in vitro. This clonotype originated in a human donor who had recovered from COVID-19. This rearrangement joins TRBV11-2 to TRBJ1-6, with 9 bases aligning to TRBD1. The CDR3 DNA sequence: TGTGCCAGCAGCCCAAAGGCTTCGACAGGGGGAATAAATTCACCCCTCCACTTT. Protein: CASSPKASTGGINSPLHF.